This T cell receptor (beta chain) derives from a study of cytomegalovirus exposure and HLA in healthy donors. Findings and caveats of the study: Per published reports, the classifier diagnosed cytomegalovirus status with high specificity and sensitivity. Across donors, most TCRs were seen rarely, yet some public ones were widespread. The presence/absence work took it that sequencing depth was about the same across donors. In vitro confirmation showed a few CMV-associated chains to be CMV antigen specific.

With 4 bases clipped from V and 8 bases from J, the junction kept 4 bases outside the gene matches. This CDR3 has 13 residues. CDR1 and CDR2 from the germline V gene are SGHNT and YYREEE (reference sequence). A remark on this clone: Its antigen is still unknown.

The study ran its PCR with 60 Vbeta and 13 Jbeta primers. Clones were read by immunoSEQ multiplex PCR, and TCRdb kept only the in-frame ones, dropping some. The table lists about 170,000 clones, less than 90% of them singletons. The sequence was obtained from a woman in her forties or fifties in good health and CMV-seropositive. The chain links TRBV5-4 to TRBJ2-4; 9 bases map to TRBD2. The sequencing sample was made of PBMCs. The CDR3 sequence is CASSLGGGDIQYF. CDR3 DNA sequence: TGTGCCAGCAGCCTGGGCGGGGGGGACATTCAGTACTTC. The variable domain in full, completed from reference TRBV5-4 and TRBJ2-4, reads ETGVTQSPTHLIKTRGQQVTLRCSSQSGHNTVSWYQQALGQGPQFIFQYYREEENGRGNFPPRFSGLQFPNYSSELNVNALELDDSALYLCASSLGGGDIQYFGAGTRLSVL.